This T cell receptor beta chain came from a study of cytomegalovirus exposure and HLA in healthy donors. The primer mix had 60 Vbeta and 13 Jbeta primers. Repertoires were generated with immunoSEQ multiplex PCR, while TCRdb's copy carries only in-frame clones and drops some. The repertoire holds tens of thousands of clones, with around 78% as singletons. This sequence originates from a man aged 40-55 years in good health and CMV-seronegative. The sample comprised PBMCs.

CDR3 in DNA: TGTGCCAGCAGTTTGTGGAAGGCTATAGCGGGGGCAGGTCAGCCCCAGCATTTT. Translation gives CASSLWKAIAGAGQPQHF. The chain couples TRBV28 to TRBJ1-5, with D perhaps TRBD1 (6 bases). The CDR3 runs to 18 residues. Trimming cost V 3 bases and J 6 bases, with 24 bases left between them. CDR1 is MDHEN and CDR2 is SYDVKM in the germline V gene. The whole variable domain, filled in from reference TRBV28 and TRBJ1-5, reads DVKVTQSSRYLVKRTGEKVFLECVQDMDHENMFWYRQDPGLGLRLIYFSYDVKMKEKGDIPEGYSVSREKKERFSLILESASTNQTSMYLCASSLWKAIAGAGQPQHFGDGTRLSIL.